The source of this TCR beta chain is a study of blood T cells in healthy people across ages. Broader study findings: Estimates of diversity drawn from one million T cells were considered underestimates.

A word on this clonotype: Its antigen is unidentified.

Extracted total RNA amounted to at least 6 micrograms for each sample. Primers used in a second PCR of about 6 to 11 cycles were a sample-barcoded 5' primer and a J-beta primer mix. One entry per CDR3 protein results from TCRdb running MiXCR on the 5' RACE reads. The data contain roughly 680,000 distinct CDR3 sequences, more than 20% of them singletons. The CDR3 totals 13 residues. Germline lookup yields CDR1 LGHNA and CDR2 YSLEER. Trimming removed 3 bases from V and 6 bases from J, with 9 bases in between. The origin of this receptor is a man aged 70-80 years in good health. The specimen sequenced was blood. The V call is TRBV4-3, the J call TRBJ2-4; D gene ambiguous. The CDR3 sequence is CASSQGRVNIQYF. The CDR3 region has the DNA TGCGCCAGCAGCCAGGGCCGGGTAAACATTCAGTACTTC.